This T cell receptor (beta chain) came from a study of blood T cell repertoires in COVID-19. In the study overall: Samples came from the United States, Italy and Spain, spanning acute and convalescent COVID-19. Sources were T cells, B-cell-depleted T cells, or PBMCs; the material itself was cDNA or gDNA.

The Seattle patients joined while their infection was active and were tracked longitudinally afterward. Germline V CDR1 and CDR2: KGHSH, LQKENI. The CDR3 loop spans 16 amino acids. V shed 1 base and J shed 7 bases, with 19 bases lying between them. Authors' methods: Estimates of nucleated cell counts were drawn from the amplification of reference gene primers. Some clones are missing from TCRdb's copy, which holds only in-frame ones; the method was immunoSEQ multiplex PCR. V, J and clone size are taken as reported in that table, and D and trimming were inferred from the DNA itself. The sample has about 400,000 clones, 65% to 90% seen once.

The sequence came from a woman between 55 and 75 years old with COVID-19, enrolled during active disease. The sample taken for sequencing was peripheral blood. The chain couples TRBV18 to TRBJ1-1, with unresolved D. CDR3 region: CASSPLRALSRDEAFF. The CDR3 coding sequence is TGTGCCAGCTCACCACTTAGAGCCCTCTCGAGGGATGAAGCTTTCTTT. The whole variable domain, remainder taken from reference TRBV18 and TRBJ1-1, is NAGVMQNPRHLVRRRGQEARLRCSPMKGHSHVYWYRQLPEEGLKFMVYLQKENIIDESGMPKERFSAEFPKEGPSILRIQQVVRGDSAAYFCASSPLRALSRDEAFFGQGTRLTVV.